The next 14 T cell receptor beta chains were all read from a single sample in a study of T cells in localized non-small cell lung cancer. The assay was immunoSEQ multiplex PCR, and TCRdb's table has in-frame clones only and misses some. This sample carries approximately 25,000 clones, about 90% of them seen once, and the ten largest clones take about 1%. This material consisted of peripheral blood, taken before any cancer treatment. The receptors shown here come from a woman aged 35 to 70 with stage I lung adenocarcinoma.

The chain employs TRBV5-1 and TRBJ1-6; D might be TRBD1 (6 bases). Germline V gene data show CDR1 as SGHRS and CDR2 as YFSETQ. The length of the CDR3 is 16 residues. V shed 1 base and J shed 6 bases, with 14 bases lying between them. The CDR3 DNA follows: TGCGCCAGCAGCTTGACGGCTACAGGGATTAATTCACCCCTCCACTTT. This codes for CASSLTATGINSPLHF.

The chain joins TRBV7-9 to TRBJ2-3, with 9 bases matching TRBD2. Trimming removed 5 bases from V and 1 base from J; junction bases left unmatched: 4. The CDR3 consists of 15 residues. Germline V gene lookup returns CDR1 SEHNR and CDR2 FQNEAQ (reference sequence). The CDR3 DNA follows: TGTGCCAGCAGCCTGGGACTAGCAGGCACAGATACGCAGTATTTT. Protein: CASSLGLAGTDTQYF.

The chain couples TRBV9 to TRBJ1-1; D is unresolved. The CDR3 totals 14 residues. V shed 0 bases and J shed 2 bases, with 8 bases lying between them. Germline V gene sequence: CDR1 SGDLS, CDR2 YYNGEE. Here the CDR3 reads CASSVGSVNTEAFF. CDR3 nucleotides: TGTGCCAGCAGCGTAGGATCTGTAAACACTGAAGCTTTCTTT.

The chain links TRBV10-3 to TRBJ2-1; no firm D call. From germline, CDR1 is ENHRY and CDR2 SYGVKD. The ends were cut back, 3 bases at V and 10 bases at J, with 7 bases in the middle. This CDR3 comprises 11 residues. CDR3 nucleotides: TGTGCCATCAGTGAAAAAGCGGAGCAGTTCTTC. It encodes CAISEKAEQFF.

The V and J genes are TRBV7-8 and TRBJ2-1, with D possibly being TRBD1 or TRBD2 (6 bases each). There are 18 residues in the CDR3. CDR1 and CDR2 (germline): SGHVS, FQNEAQ. V was clipped by 2 bases and J by 9 bases, with 26 bases between them. CDR3: CASSLSRSRGAKNAEQFF. The CDR3 nucleotides read TGTGCCAGCAGCTTAAGCCGCTCTAGGGGGGCTAAGAACGCTGAGCAGTTCTTC.

This chain joins TRBV7-2 and TRBJ1-2; no reliable D call. The V gene lost 1 base and the J gene lost 3 bases, with 12 bases spanning the gap. The CDR3 loop spans 15 amino acids. Germline V gives CDR1 SGHTA, CDR2 FQGNSA. CDR3 DNA: TGTGCCAGCAGCTTAGGGGTCTCAATGGACTATGGCTACACCTTC. Translation: CASSLGVSMDYGYTF.

V is TRBV28 and J is TRBJ1-3; the D is unclear. The V end was cut by 5 bases, the J end by 2 bases, with 7 bases between. CDR1 and CDR2 from the germline V gene are MDHEN and SYDVKM. The length of the CDR3 is 13 residues. Here the CDR3 DNA reads TGTGCCAGCAGTAGGTCAACTGGAAACACCATATATTTT. It is translated as CASSRSTGNTIYF.

The chain couples TRBV11-2 to TRBJ2-7; TRBD1 matches 12 bases. The germline gives CDR1 SGHAT, CDR2 FQNNGV. The CDR3 has 15 amino acids. V lost 2 bases and J lost 4; bases outside the gene matches: 3. CDR3 nucleotide sequence: TGTGCCAGCAGCTTACCGGGACAGGGGGCTTACGAGCAGTACTTC. It is translated as CASSLPGQGAYEQYF.

The V call is TRBV5-6, the J call TRBJ2-4; D is unresolved. Germline V gene sequence: CDR1 SGHDT, CDR2 YYEEEE. This CDR3 is built from 15 residues. V was cut by 4 bases and J by 0 bases, with 11 bases left in between. The CDR3, as DNA: TGTGCCAGCAGCCATCAATCGATAGCCAAAAACATTCAGTACTTC. Amino acids: CASSHQSIAKNIQYF.

The chain recombines TRBV11-3 with TRBJ1-3, with D maybe TRBD1 (6 bases). V gave up 5 bases and J gave up 2 bases, with 10 bases separating them. The CDR3 covers 14 residues. Germline V gene sequence: CDR1 SGHNT, CDR2 YENEEA. CDR3 bases: TGTGCCAGCAGCGAGAACAGGGCTGGAAACACCATATATTTT. Translating gives CASSENRAGNTIYF.

The rearrangement uses TRBV7-9 and TRBJ1-1; tentative D call: TRBD1 (5 bases). The germline V gene encodes CDR1 SEHNR and CDR2 FQNEAQ (reference sequence). The ends were cut back, 7 bases at V and 3 bases at J, with 24 bases in the middle. The CDR3 totals 17 residues. CDR3 loop: CASTPGPPNPLDTEAFF. The CDR3 nucleotides read TGTGCCAGCACCCCGGGACCGCCTAACCCATTGGACACTGAAGCTTTCTTT.

The chain uses TRBV28 and TRBJ1-1; D is undetermined. CDR1 MDHEN and CDR2 SYDVKM come from the germline V gene. Deletions cut 3 bases from V and 10 bases from J, with 12 bases between. The CDR3 sequence is 12 residues long. In nucleotides, the CDR3 is TGTGCCAGCAGTTTGGTGGGGTGGGGAGCTTTCTTT. The encoded protein is CASSLVGWGAFF.

V is TRBV7-6 and J is TRBJ1-3; D gene unclear. The germline V and J ends were trimmed by 1 base and 2 bases, with 12 bases remaining between them. CDR3 size: 16 residues. Germline V gene data show CDR1 as SGHVS and CDR2 as FNYEAQ. The CDR3 loop reads CASSLEPPNAGNTIYF. CDR3 sequence (DNA): TGTGCCAGCAGCTTAGAGCCCCCTAATGCTGGAAACACCATATATTTT.

The chain combines TRBV6-6 with TRBJ1-6; D uncertain. This CDR3 comprises 12 residues. Germline V lookup: CDR1 MNHNY, CDR2 SVGAGI (reference sequence). V lost 7 bases and J 8 bases, leaving 9 bases between the germline ends. The CDR3 DNA is TGTGCCAGCAAAGATGGGGATTCACCCCTCCACTTT. Protein sequence: CASKDGDSPLHF.